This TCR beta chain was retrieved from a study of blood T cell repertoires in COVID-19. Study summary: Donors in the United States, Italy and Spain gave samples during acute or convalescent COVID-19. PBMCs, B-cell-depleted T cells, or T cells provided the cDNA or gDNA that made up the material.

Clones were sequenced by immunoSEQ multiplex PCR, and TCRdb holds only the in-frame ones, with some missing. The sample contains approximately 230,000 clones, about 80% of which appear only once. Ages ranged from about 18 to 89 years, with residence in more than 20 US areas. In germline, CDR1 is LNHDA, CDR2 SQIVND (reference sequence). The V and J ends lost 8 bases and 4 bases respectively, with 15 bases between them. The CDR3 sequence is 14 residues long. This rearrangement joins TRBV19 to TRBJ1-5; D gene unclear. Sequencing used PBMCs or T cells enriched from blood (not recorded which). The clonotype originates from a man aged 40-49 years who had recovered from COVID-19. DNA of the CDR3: TGTGCCAGTCGCGGGTTGATCTCGAATCAGCCCCAGCATTTT. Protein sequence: CASRGLISNQPQHF.